This T cell receptor beta chain was identified in a study of blood T cell repertoires in COVID-19. In the study overall: Spain, Italy and the United States supplied samples that represented acute and convalescent COVID-19. Nucleic acid was either cDNA or gDNA, and it came from T cells, B-cell-depleted T cells, or PBMCs.

Methods used by the authors: The assay estimated nucleated cells by amplifying reference gene primers. The repertoire was sequenced with immunoSEQ multiplex PCR; TCRdb's copy has only in-frame clones and lacks some. Clone size and V and J calls were adopted from that table, with D and trimming inferred from the DNA. The table shows roughly 70,000 clones, with 70% to 85% occurring only once. CDR1 is LGHDT and CDR2 is YNNKEL in the germline V gene (reference sequence). V was pared by 4 bases and J by 8 bases, with 11 bases between. This CDR3 is 12 amino acids long. The sequenced sample was peripheral blood. The source is a woman between 55 and 75 years old with acute or convalescent COVID-19. The chain recombines TRBV3-1 (or the pseudogene TRBV3-2) with TRBJ1-2; no reliable D call. This chain's CDR3 is CASSRRGVGYTF. CDR3 coding DNA: TGTGCCAGCAGCCGACGTGGAGTCGGCTACACCTTC.